Detailed here is one T cell receptor (beta chain). These data belong to a study of T cell changes during pregnancy in multiple sclerosis. Only in-frame clones appear in the TCRdb table, and some are missing; sequencing was by immunoSEQ multiplex PCR. This sample has 91,000 or so clones, with 92% found just once. The germline gives CDR1 SNHLY, CDR2 FYNNEI. V lost 8 bases and J lost 2; bases outside the gene matches: 9. This CDR3 contains 16 residues. V gene TRBV2 combines with J gene TRBJ2-1, with 10 nucleotides matching TRBD1. Sequences were derived from peripheral blood, sampled after pregnancy. This TCR was sampled from a female donor with multiple sclerosis, enrolled in a pregnancy study. CDR3 DNA sequence: TGTGCCAGCTCAAACCCCGGGACAGGGGCCTACAATGAGCAGTTCTTC. It translates to CASSNPGTGAYNEQFF.